The entry below describes one T cell receptor beta chain. Indicated time point: patch test 1, 2 weeks after DPC sensitization. Treatment indicated: therapeutic diphenylcyclopropenone sensitization with weekly scalp DPC. This specimen belongs to a study of human T cells and chemical hapten exposure. One entry per CDR3 protein results from TCRdb running MiXCR on the RACE reads. The table lists approximately 80,000 distinct CDR3 sequences, about 10% of them singletons, with approximately 4.4% in the top ten. Germline-derived CDR1 and CDR2 are MNHEY and SVGEGT. The CDR3 is made up of 16 amino acids. Trimming cost V 5 bases and J 6 bases, with 20 bases left between them.

The sample consisted of whole blood, taken in connection with sensitization to the hapten diphenylcyclopropenone (DPC). The clonotype comes from a woman aged 50 to 60 with alopecia areata. Some clones in this sample may be carry-over from other donors' samples. The chain employs TRBV6-2 or TRBV6-3 and TRBJ2-1, with D hard to call. CDR3: CASSHYSAARRNEQFF. CDR3 nucleotides: TGTGCCAGCAGTCACTACTCGGCAGCACGGCGCAATGAGCAGTTCTTC.